Shown below are 14 T cell receptor beta chains from a single sample sequenced in a study of early T cells in non-severe SARS-CoV-2 infection. A single record per CDR3 protein comes from TCRdb applying MiXCR to the 5' RACE reads. The sample records about 48,000 distinct CDR3 sequences, more than 6.5% being singletons. The sample consisted of whole blood. These receptors were taken from an adult who was a healthcare worker with PCR-confirmed SARS-CoV-2 infection or an uninfected control (not recorded which).

In its sample, this clonotype was seen many times. The chain employs TRBV29-1 and TRBJ1-2, with a weak D call TRBD1 (6 bases). CDR3 length equals 12 residues. Trimming removed 3 bases at V and 4 bases at J, with 9 bases between. Germline lookup yields CDR1 SQVTM and CDR2 ANQGSEA. CDR3 coding DNA: TGCAGCGTTGACCCAGGGGCCTATGGCTACACCTTC. Translated, it gives CSVDPGAYGYTF.

This clonotype was recorded many times. The rearrangement uses TRBV10-3 and TRBJ2-3; D gene uncertain. The V gene lost 4 bases and the J gene lost 1 base, with 6 bases spanning the gap. The CDR3 is 13 residues long. Germline V gene lookup returns CDR1 ENHRY and CDR2 SYGVKD. In DNA, the CDR3 is TGTGCCATCAGTGTGCCCGGCACAGATACGCAGTATTTT. Translated: CAISVPGTDTQYF.

This clonotype was seen a handful of times. The chain recombines TRBV13 with TRBJ2-1; D gene ambiguous. This CDR3 is 14 amino acids long. V lost 5 bases to trimming and J lost 4 bases, with 12 bases between them. Per germline, CDR1 PRHDT and CDR2 FYEKMQ (reference sequence). The CDR3 DNA reads as TGTGCCAGCAGCCCGCCATGGGAATACAATGAGCAGTTCTTC. This codes for CASSPPWEYNEQFF.

This clonotype was observed at least ten times. The V call is TRBV20-1, the J call TRBJ1-5; D may be TRBD1 (5 bases). CDR1 is DFQATT, CDR2 SNEGSKA, per germline (reference sequence). This CDR3 contains 17 residues. Trimming took 3 bases from V and 0 from J, leaving 18 bases between them. The CDR3 nucleotides read TGCAGTGCTAGGGGTCAGGGTAACGGGTATAGCAATCAGCCCCAGCATTTT. This sequence encodes CSARGQGNGYSNQPQHF.

This clonotype was recorded at least ten times. The rearrangement uses TRBV20-1 and TRBJ1-6; TRBD1 matches 8 bases. The CDR3 is 16 amino acids. Looked up from germline, CDR1 is DFQATT and CDR2 is SNEGSKA (reference sequence). V shed 0 bases and J 5 bases; nucleotides not matched to a gene: 6. CDR3 nucleotides: TGCAGTGCTAGAGATCCCCAGGGGGCAGATAATTCACCCCTCCACTTT. It yields the protein CSARDPQGADNSPLHF.

The sample holds many counts of this clonotype. The DNA of the CDR3 is TGCAGTGCTAGGGGGGAAAAACTGTTTTTT. It encodes CSARGEKLFF. This chain links TRBV20-1 with TRBJ1-4; D unresolved. This CDR3 region has 10 residues. V dropped 3 bases and J dropped 8 bases, with 4 bases sitting between them. Germline assignment: CDR1 DFQATT and CDR2 SNEGSKA (reference sequence).

The rearrangement uses TRBV10-3 and TRBJ2-3; D is unresolved. Germline assignment: CDR1 ENHRY and CDR2 SYGVKD. This CDR3 is 15 amino acids long. V lost 2 bases and J 9 bases, leaving 18 bases between the germline ends. The CDR3 DNA follows: TGTGCCATCAGTGAGACTCCCACCCCTTTGAAAACGCAGTATTTT. Translating gives CAISETPTPLKTQYF.

The rearrangement uses TRBV7-2 and TRBJ2-3, with TRBD2 matching 8 bases. Germline V gives CDR1 SGHTA, CDR2 FQGNSA. V was clipped by 3 bases and J by 0 bases; unmatched bases: 2. The CDR3 extends over 15 amino acids. The chain's CDR3 is CASSLGLVSTDTQYF. The CDR3 DNA follows: TGTGCCAGCAGCTTGGGACTAGTGAGCACAGATACGCAGTATTTT.

Concerning this clonotype itself: This may arise from a read error, as a much more abundant clone is one base away. The V and J genes are TRBV10-3 and TRBJ2-7, with 9 positions matching TRBD1. Per the germline V gene, CDR1 is ENHRY and CDR2 is SYGVKD. V was clipped by 6 bases and J by 5 bases; unmatched bases: 8. This CDR3 spans 14 amino acids. The CDR3 DNA reads as TGTGCCATCAGGGGACAGGGTGACGAACACGAGCAGTACTTC. As protein: CAIRGQGDEHEQYF.

The genes are TRBV4-3 and TRBJ1-3; perhaps TRBD1 as D (5 bases). CDR1 LGHNA and CDR2 YSLEER come from the germline V gene. With 0 bases removed from V and 3 bases from J, the gap between germline ends came to 9 bases. The CDR3 runs 15 residues. CDR3 in amino acids: CASSQDQGRGNTIYF. The CDR3 DNA follows: TGCGCCAGCAGCCAAGATCAGGGTCGTGGAAACACCATATATTTT.

The V and J genes are TRBV29-1 and TRBJ1-2, with D perhaps TRBD1 (5 bases). This CDR3 has 10 amino acids. V lost 4 bases to trimming and J lost 8 bases, with 8 bases between them. Germline CDR1 reads SQVTM; CDR2 reads ANQGSEA. As DNA, the CDR3 is TGCAGCGTTGGAGGGGAAGGCTACACCTTC. Its translation: CSVGGEGYTF.

This clonotype was observed many times. This rearrangement joins TRBV6-2 or TRBV6-3 to TRBJ2-1, with TRBD2 identical over 13 bases. CDR1 is MNHEY and CDR2 is SVGEGT in the germline V gene. V was clipped by 8 bases and J by 7 bases; unmatched bases: 8. This CDR3 spans 15 amino acids. CDR3 protein: CASAYRTSGGNEQFF. The CDR3 bases are TGTGCCAGCGCCTATAGGACTAGCGGGGGTAATGAGCAGTTCTTC.

The chain combines TRBV6-5 with TRBJ2-2, with 8 bases aligning to TRBD2. J gave up 4 bases and V 6 bases, and 4 bases lay outside the gene matches. Looked up from germline, CDR1 is MNHEY and CDR2 is SVGAGI. The CDR3 contains 14 residues. The CDR3 protein is CASRTSGRTGELFF. CDR3 in DNA: TGTGCCAGCAGAACTAGCGGTCGCACCGGGGAGCTGTTTTTT.

This chain joins TRBV12-3 or TRBV12-4 and TRBJ2-7; D uncertain. The CDR3 sequence is 12 residues long. V lost 5 bases, J lost 4 bases, and 9 bases lay in between. In DNA, the CDR3 is TGTGCCAGCAGTCCCTCAGTTTACGAGCAGTACTTC. Its protein is CASSPSVYEQYF.